The rows below give T cell receptor beta chains drawn from one sample of a study of graft-versus-host responses after intestinal transplantation. Clones were read by immunoSEQ multiplex PCR, and TCRdb kept only the in-frame ones, dropping some. The sample holds roughly 50,000 clones, under 95% seen once. The sample consisted of PBMCs, taken roughly 660 days after intestinal transplant. Source of these receptors: a human patient who received an intestinal transplant, so some T cells may come from the graft donor. The CDR3 runs from the conserved cysteine through the conserved F or W. Each record gives: V gene, clone size, D gene, J gene, CDR3 protein, CDR3 DNA. D genes are given only for firm matches. Expanded clones are given a class, and other clones once, few, many or no size at all.

TRBV27,-,TRBD1,TRBJ1-2,CASSLRTGLDGYTF,TGTGCCAGCAGTTTAAGGACAGGGCTTGATGGCTACACCTTC
TRBV4-1,-,TRBD2,TRBJ2-7,CASSQGLAGRGGLYEQYF,TGCGCCAGCAGCCAAGGGCTAGCGGGGAGAGGAGGACTCTACGAGCAGTACTTC
TRBV11-3,-,TRBD1,TRBJ1-3,CASSPGTAGNTIYF,TGTGCCAGCAGCCCCGGGACAGCTGGAAACACCATATATTTT
TRBV7-3,-,TRBD1,TRBJ1-1,CASSLVGTGGEAFF,TGTGCCAGCAGCTTAGTTGGGACAGGGGGTGAAGCTTTCTTT
TRBV7-8,-,TRBD2,TRBJ2-1,CASTQGLAGGLSAFF,TGTGCCAGCACCCAGGGACTAGCGGGGGGGCTAAGTGCGTTCTTC
TRBV7-9,-,TRBD1,TRBJ1-2,CASSTGVGGYTF,TGTGCCAGCAGCACAGGGGTGGGAGGCTACACCTTC
TRBV11-2,-,TRBD1,TRBJ2-5,CASSSGTGDRWETQYF,TGTGCCAGCAGCTCGGGGACAGGGGATCGGTGGGAGACCCAGTACTTC
TRBV29-1,few,-,TRBJ1-3,CSVQGLGSGNTIYF,TGCAGCGTTCAGGGATTAGGCTCTGGAAACACCATATATTTT
TRBV18,-,TRBD1,TRBJ1-5,CASSPGQGTINQPQHF,TGTGCCAGCTCACCAGGACAGGGGACAATCAATCAGCCCCAGCATTTT
TRBV6-1,few,-,TRBJ1-5,CASISSSYSNQPQHF,TGTGCCAGCATCTCAAGTTCCTATAGCAATCAGCCCCAGCATTTT
TRBV5-1,-,-,TRBJ1-4,CASSLRWGEGKLFF,TGCGCCAGCAGCTTGCGTTGGGGAGAGGGAAAACTGTTTTTT
TRBV6-5,-,TRBD1,TRBJ1-2,CASSYLYGTGDGYTF,TGTGCCAGCAGTTACTTGTACGGGACAGGGGATGGCTACACCTTC
TRBV5-1,-,TRBD2,TRBJ2-3,CASSLVRGGATDTQYF,TGCGCCAGCAGCTTGGTACGGGGGGGTGCCACAGATACGCAGTATTTT
TRBV4-2,-,-,TRBJ1-4,CASSQDLYGFVTNEKLFF,TGTGCCAGCAGCCAAGATCTTTACGGCTTTGTAACTAATGAAAAACTGTTTTTT
TRBV11-3,-,-,TRBJ2-7,CASRGISDEQYF,TGTGCCAGCAGGGGCATTTCTGACGAGCAGTACTTC
TRBV1,-,-,TRBJ2-5,CTSSPQRGGQETQYF,TGCACCAGCAGCCCTCAGCGGGGGGGACAAGAGACCCAGTACTTC
TRBV27,-,-,TRBJ2-5,CASSPRTQETQYF,TGTGCCAGCAGTCCCCGCACTCAAGAGACCCAGTACTTC
TRBV19,-,-,TRBJ1-3,CASSGAGPGNTIYF,TGTGCCAGTAGTGGGGCAGGGCCCGGAAACACCATATATTTT
TRBV11-3,-,-,TRBJ1-1,CASSPRHMNTEAFF,TGTGCCAGCAGCCCGCGGCATATGAACACTGAAGCTTTCTTT
TRBV11-2,-,-,TRBJ1-6,CASSLDWVGSPLHF,TGTGCCAGCAGCTTAGATTGGGTCGGTTCACCCCTCCACTTT
TRBV4-1,-,-,TRBJ2-5,CASSQGLGKETQYF,TGCGCCAGCAGCCAAGGCTTGGGGAAAGAGACCCAGTACTTC
TRBV6-5,-,-,TRBJ2-7,CASSYGHEQYF,TGTGCCAGCAGTTACGGGCACGAGCAGTACTTC
TRBV13,-,-,TRBJ2-7,CASSPRQRTYEQYF,TGTGCCAGCAGCCCTAGGCAGCGCACCTACGAGCAGTACTTC
TRBV2,-,-,TRBJ2-7,CASMMGAGGYEQYF,TGTGCCAGCATGATGGGGGCGGGCGGCTACGAGCAGTACTTC
TRBV12-5,-,-,TRBJ1-6,CASGLVLSRQDNSPLHF,TGTGCTAGTGGTTTGGTACTCTCGAGACAGGACAATTCACCCCTCCACTTT
TRBV20-1,-,-,TRBJ2-7,CSARTGYEQYF,TGCAGTGCTAGGACAGGCTACGAGCAGTACTTC
TRBV18,-,-,TRBJ1-1,CASSPEQIQGSSTEAFF,TGTGCCAGCTCCCCAGAGCAGATACAGGGATCGAGCACTGAAGCTTTCTTT
TRBV9,-,-,TRBJ1-2,CASSSTGSHLYGYTF,TGTGCCAGCAGCAGTACAGGAAGCCACCTCTATGGCTACACCTTC
TRBV29-1,-,-,TRBJ1-2,CSVGSGIQSNYGYTF,TGCAGCGTTGGTAGTGGGATTCAAAGTAACTATGGCTACACCTTC
TRBV25-1,-,TRBD1,TRBJ1-5,CASISQRTGLNQPQHF,TGTGCCAGCATTTCCCAACGGACAGGTTTAAATCAGCCCCAGCATTTT
TRBV6-5,-,TRBD2,TRBJ2-5,CASRSTGTSLHF,TGTGCCAGCAGAAGTACCGGGACTAGCCTCCACTTC
TRBV15,few,-,TRBJ1-5,CATSRVGGPQHF,TGTGCCACCAGCAGGGTGGGGGGGCCCCAGCATTTT
TRBV5-4,-,TRBD1,TRBJ2-2,CASTEGAYTGELFF,TGTGCCAGCACAGAGGGGGCATACACCGGGGAGCTGTTTTTT
TRBV7-9,-,-,TRBJ2-7,CASSLETHEQYF,TGTGCCAGCAGCTTAGAAACCCACGAGCAGTACTTC
TRBV2,-,TRBD2,TRBJ2-1,CASSDAGLAYNEQFF,TGTGCCAGCAGTGACGCGGGACTAGCTTACAATGAGCAGTTCTTC
TRBV5-4,once,-,TRBJ2-7,CASSLGLSSYEQYF,TGTGCCAGCAGCTTGGGACTGAGCTCCTACGAGCAGTACTTC
TRBV5-4,-,-,TRBJ2-5,CASSLREETQYF,TGTGCCAGCAGCTTGAGGGAAGAGACCCAGTACTTC